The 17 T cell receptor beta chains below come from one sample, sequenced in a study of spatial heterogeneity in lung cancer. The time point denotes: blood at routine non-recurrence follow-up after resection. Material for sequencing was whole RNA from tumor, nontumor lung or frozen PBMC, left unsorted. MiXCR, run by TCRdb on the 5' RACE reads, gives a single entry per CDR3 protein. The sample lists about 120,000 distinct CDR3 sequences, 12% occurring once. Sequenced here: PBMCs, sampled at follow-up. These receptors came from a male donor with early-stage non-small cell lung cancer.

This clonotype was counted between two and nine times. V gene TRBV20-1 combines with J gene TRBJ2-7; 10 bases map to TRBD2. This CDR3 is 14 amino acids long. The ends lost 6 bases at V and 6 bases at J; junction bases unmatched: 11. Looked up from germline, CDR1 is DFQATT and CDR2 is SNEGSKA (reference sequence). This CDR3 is CSATERTSGFEQYF. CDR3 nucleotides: TGCAGTGCGACTGAGCGGACTAGCGGTTTCGAGCAGTACTTC.

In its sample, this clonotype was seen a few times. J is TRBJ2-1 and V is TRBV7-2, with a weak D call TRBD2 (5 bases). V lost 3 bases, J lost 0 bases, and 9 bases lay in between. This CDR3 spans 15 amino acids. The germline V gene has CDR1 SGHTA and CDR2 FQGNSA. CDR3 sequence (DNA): TGTGCCAGCAGCTTTTCCGGGGACTCCTACAATGAGCAGTTCTTC. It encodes CASSFSGDSYNEQFF.

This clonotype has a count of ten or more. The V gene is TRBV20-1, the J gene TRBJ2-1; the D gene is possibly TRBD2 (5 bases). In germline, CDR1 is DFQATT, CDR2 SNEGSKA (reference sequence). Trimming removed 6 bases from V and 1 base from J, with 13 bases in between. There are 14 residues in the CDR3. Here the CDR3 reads CSAGGWRSYNEQFF. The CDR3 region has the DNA TGCAGTGCGGGCGGGTGGAGATCCTACAATGAGCAGTTCTTC.

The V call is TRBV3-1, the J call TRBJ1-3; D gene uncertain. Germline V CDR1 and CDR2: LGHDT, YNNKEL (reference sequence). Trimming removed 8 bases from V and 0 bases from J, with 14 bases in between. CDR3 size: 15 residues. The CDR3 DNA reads TGTGCCAGCGGGAGAGACGGAGTCTCTGGAAACACCATATATTTT. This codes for CASGRDGVSGNTIYF.

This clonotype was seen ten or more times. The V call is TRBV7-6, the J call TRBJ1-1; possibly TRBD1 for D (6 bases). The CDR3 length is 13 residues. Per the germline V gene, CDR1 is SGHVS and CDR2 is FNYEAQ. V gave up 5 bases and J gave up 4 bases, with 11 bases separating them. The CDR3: CASSTGTSTEAFF. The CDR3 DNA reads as TGTGCCAGCAGCACAGGGACAAGCACTGAAGCTTTCTTT.

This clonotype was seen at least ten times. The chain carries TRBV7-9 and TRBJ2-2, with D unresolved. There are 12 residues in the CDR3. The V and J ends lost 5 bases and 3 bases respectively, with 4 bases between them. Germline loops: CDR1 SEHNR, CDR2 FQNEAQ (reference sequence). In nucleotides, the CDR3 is TGTGCCAGCAGCCCGCACACCGGGGAGCTGTTTTTT. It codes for CASSPHTGELFF.

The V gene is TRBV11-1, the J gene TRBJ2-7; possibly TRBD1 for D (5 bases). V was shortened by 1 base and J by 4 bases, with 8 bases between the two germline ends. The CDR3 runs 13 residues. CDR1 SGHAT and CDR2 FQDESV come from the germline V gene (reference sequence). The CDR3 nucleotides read TGTGCCAGCAGCTTAGGACAGACATACGAGCAGTACTTC. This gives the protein CASSLGQTYEQYF.

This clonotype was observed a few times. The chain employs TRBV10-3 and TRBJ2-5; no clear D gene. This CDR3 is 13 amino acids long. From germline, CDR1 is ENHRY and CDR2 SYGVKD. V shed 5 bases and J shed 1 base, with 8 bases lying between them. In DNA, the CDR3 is TGTGCCATCAGTCGCAACAGCCAAGAGACCCAGTACTTC. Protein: CAISRNSQETQYF.

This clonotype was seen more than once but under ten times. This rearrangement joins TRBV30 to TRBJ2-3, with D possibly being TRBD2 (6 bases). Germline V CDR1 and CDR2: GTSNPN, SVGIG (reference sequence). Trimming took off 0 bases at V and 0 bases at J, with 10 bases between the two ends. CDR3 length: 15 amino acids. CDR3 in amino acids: CAWSVAGLSTDTQYF. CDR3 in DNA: TGTGCCTGGAGTGTCGCGGGGCTTAGCACAGATACGCAGTATTTT. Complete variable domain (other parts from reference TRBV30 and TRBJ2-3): SQTIHQWPATLVQPVGSPLSLECTVEGTSNPNLYWYRQAAGRGLQLLFYSVGIGQISSEVPQNLSASRPQDRQFILSSKKLLLSDSGFYLCAWSVAGLSTDTQYFGPGTRLTVL.

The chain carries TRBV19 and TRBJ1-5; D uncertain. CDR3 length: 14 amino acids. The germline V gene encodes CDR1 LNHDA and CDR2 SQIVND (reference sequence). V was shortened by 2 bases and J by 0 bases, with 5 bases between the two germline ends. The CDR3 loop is CASSIFDSNQPQHF. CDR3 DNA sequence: TGTGCCAGTAGTATATTCGATAGCAATCAGCCCCAGCATTTT.

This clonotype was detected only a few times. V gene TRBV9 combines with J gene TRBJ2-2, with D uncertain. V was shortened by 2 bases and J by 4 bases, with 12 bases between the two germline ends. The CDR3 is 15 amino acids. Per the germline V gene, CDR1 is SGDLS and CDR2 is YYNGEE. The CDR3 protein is CASSVGSLGTGELFF. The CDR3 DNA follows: TGTGCCAGCAGCGTGGGTTCCTTAGGCACCGGGGAGCTGTTTTTT. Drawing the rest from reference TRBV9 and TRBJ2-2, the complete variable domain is DSGVTQTPKHLITATGQRVTLRCSPRSGDLSVYWYQQSLDQGLQFLIQYYNGEERAKGNILERFSAQQFPDLHSELNLSSLELGDSALYFCASSVGSLGTGELFFGEGSRLTVL.

CDR3 DNA sequence: TGTGCCAGCAGACCCCTCCGGGACGCCAGACAAGAGACCCAGTACTTC. Translated, it gives CASRPLRDARQETQYF. The chain uses TRBV27 and TRBJ2-5; D tentatively fits TRBD1 or TRBD2 (5 bases each). V was trimmed by 6 bases and J by 2 bases, leaving 19 bases between them. The CDR3 length is 16 residues. From germline, CDR1 is MNHEY and CDR2 SMNVEV (reference sequence).

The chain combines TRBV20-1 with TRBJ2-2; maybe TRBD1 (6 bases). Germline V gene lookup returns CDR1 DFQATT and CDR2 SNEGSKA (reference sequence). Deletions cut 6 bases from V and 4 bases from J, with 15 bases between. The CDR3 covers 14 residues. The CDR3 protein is CSARRPGATGELFF. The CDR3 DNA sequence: TGCAGTGCGCGCCGCCCAGGGGCCACCGGGGAGCTGTTTTTT.

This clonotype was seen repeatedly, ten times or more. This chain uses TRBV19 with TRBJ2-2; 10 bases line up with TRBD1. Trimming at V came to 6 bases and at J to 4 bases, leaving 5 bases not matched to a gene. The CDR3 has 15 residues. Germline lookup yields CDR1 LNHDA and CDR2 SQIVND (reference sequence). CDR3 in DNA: TGTGCCAGTAGCACTGGGACAGGGGCCACCGGGGAGCTGTTTTTT. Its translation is CASSTGTGATGELFF.

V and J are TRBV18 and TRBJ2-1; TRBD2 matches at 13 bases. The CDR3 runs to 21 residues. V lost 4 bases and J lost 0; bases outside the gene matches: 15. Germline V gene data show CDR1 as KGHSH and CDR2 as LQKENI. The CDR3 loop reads CASSRRRTSGGSSSSYNEQFF. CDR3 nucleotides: TGTGCCAGCTCACGCCGAAGGACTAGCGGGGGCTCTTCCAGCTCCTACAATGAGCAGTTCTTC.

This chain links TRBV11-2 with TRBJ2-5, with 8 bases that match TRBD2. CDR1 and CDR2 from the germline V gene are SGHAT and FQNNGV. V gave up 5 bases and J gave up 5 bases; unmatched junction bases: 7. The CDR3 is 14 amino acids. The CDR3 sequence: CASSSGLAFETQYF. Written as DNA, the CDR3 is TGTGCCAGCAGCAGCGGACTAGCCTTCGAGACCCAGTACTTC.

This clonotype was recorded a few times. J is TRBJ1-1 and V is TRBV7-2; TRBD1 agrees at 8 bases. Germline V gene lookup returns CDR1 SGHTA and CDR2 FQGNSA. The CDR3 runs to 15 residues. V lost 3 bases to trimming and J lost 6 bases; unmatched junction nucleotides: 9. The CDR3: CASSFGQGQASEAFF. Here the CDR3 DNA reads TGTGCCAGCAGCTTCGGACAGGGACAGGCCTCTGAAGCTTTCTTT.